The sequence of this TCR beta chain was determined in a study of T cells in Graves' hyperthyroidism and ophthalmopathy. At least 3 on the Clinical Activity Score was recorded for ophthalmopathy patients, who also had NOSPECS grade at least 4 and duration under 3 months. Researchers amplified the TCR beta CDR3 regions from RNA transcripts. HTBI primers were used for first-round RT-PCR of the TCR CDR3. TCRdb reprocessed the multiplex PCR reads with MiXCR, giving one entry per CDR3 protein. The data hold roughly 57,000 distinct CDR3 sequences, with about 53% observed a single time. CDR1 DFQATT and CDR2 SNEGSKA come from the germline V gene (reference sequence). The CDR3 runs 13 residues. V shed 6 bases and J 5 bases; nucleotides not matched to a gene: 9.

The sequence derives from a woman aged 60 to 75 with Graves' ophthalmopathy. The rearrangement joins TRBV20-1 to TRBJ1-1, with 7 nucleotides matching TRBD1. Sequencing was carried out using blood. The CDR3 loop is CSALSDRLTEAFF. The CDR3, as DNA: TGCAGTGCCCTTTCGGACAGGTTGACTGAAGCTTTCTTT.